This T cell receptor (beta chain) is from a study of vaccination effects on CD4 cells after COVID-19. Overall study: The median interval between the second dose and post-vaccine sampling was 72 days.

The method was immunoSEQ multiplex PCR; TCRdb's version includes in-frame clones alone and lacks a portion of them. The top ten clones hold roughly 5.7% of a sample with 20,000 to 25,000 clones, 80% to 90% of them seen once. Sequencing in the ViraFEST assay came after antigen-specific CD4+ T cells had been expanded with viral peptide pools, which were used to stimulate PBMC. Culture lasted about 11 days before CD4+ T cell isolation. Participants received two doses of either the BNT162b2 or mRNA-1273 vaccine. Trimming took 2 bases from V and 1 from J, leaving 12 bases between them. This CDR3 has 16 amino acids. Germline assignment: CDR1 MNHNS and CDR2 SASEGT. A note on this clone: Its antigen is undetermined.

This material consisted of CD4+ T cells from PBMCs cultured with SARS-CoV-2 spike peptides, taken after COVID-19 vaccination. This sequence joins TRBV6-1 and TRBJ2-4; D possibly uses TRBD1 or TRBD2 (5 bases each). This TCR was recovered from a human donor who received a COVID-19 vaccine. Some clones in this sample may be carry-over from other donors' samples. Written as DNA, the CDR3 is TGTGCCAGCAGTGAACGGGGCCAACGGGCCAAAAACATTCAGTACTTC. Amino acids: CASSERGQRAKNIQYF.